These 20 T cell receptor beta chains were all obtained from the same sample, sequenced in a study of OX40 agonist ivuxolimab in advanced cancers. TCRdb's table, derived via immunoSEQ multiplex PCR, lists solely in-frame clones and lacks some. Of 95,000 to 150,000 clones detected, roughly 95% appear once; the ten largest clones hold 0.15% to 0.19%. Here the sequenced sample was CD4+ or CD8+ T cells sorted from blood, taken in a trial of the OX40 agonist ivuxolimab. The receptors shown here come from an adult with an advanced solid tumor such as melanoma, head and neck, liver or kidney cancer.

The chain carries TRBV7-8 and TRBJ2-7, with 9 nucleotides matching TRBD2. This CDR3 spans 15 amino acids. Germline trimming cut 1 base from V and 6 bases from J; bases unmatched to any gene: 7. Germline V gives CDR1 SGHVS, CDR2 FQNEAQ. CDR3 DNA sequence: TGTGCCAGCAGCTTAGTTAGCGGGAGCTCTGGCGAGCAGTACTTC. Its translation is CASSLVSGSSGEQYF.

This chain uses TRBV7-2 with TRBJ1-1, with D tentatively TRBD1 (6 bases). V was trimmed by 0 bases and J by 6 bases, leaving 11 bases between them. This CDR3 contains 14 residues. The V gene's germline CDR1 is SGHTA and CDR2 FQGNSA. In DNA form, the CDR3 reads TGTGCCAGCAGCTTAGCCACGGGGGGGCCTGAAGCTTTCTTT. It is translated as CASSLATGGPEAFF.

V usage is TRBV28 and J usage is TRBJ2-7; 9 nucleotides align to TRBD2. Unmatched junction bases numbered 13, after V lost 5 bases and J lost 2 bases. This CDR3 contains 17 residues. The germline gives CDR1 MDHEN, CDR2 SYDVKM. CDR3: CASSGWGKAGGPYEQYF. In nucleotides, the CDR3 is TGTGCCAGCAGTGGGTGGGGTAAAGCGGGAGGCCCCTACGAGCAGTACTTC.

The chain has TRBV10-1 and TRBJ2-1, with D hard to call. The CDR3 is 16 residues long. From germline, CDR1 is WNHNN and CDR2 SYGVQD (reference sequence). The V end was cut by 3 bases, the J end by 0 bases, with 12 bases between. The CDR3 nucleotides read TGCGCCAGCAGTGATGCCGACTCATTCTCCTACAATGAGCAGTTCTTC. This gives the protein CASSDADSFSYNEQFF.

This chain uses TRBV7-9 with TRBJ2-1; D unresolved. The CDR3 length is 15 residues. Germline CDR1 reads SEHNR; CDR2 reads FQNEAQ (reference sequence). The V and J ends lost 5 bases and 2 bases respectively, with 13 bases between them. Here the CDR3 DNA reads TGTGCCAGCAGCGAGACCCAAGTGGCCTACAATGAGCAGTTCTTC. It encodes CASSETQVAYNEQFF.

The J gene is TRBJ2-3, the V gene TRBV10-2; 8 bases match TRBD2. The CDR3 covers 14 residues. Trimming removed 7 bases from V and 6 bases from J; junction bases left unmatched: 9. Germline lookup yields CDR1 WSHSY and CDR2 SAAADI. CDR3 loop: CASKLSGRTDTQYF. CDR3 nucleotide sequence: TGCGCCAGCAAGTTGAGCGGGAGAACCGATACGCAGTATTTT.

The J gene is TRBJ2-3, the V gene TRBV28; 8 positions match TRBD1. The germline gives CDR1 MDHEN, CDR2 SYDVKM. CDR3 length equals 16 residues. V lost 5 bases and J lost 2; bases outside the gene matches: 9. The CDR3 DNA follows: TGTGCCAGCAGTCCTGCCGGGACAGGAGACACAGATACGCAGTATTTT. This gives the protein CASSPAGTGDTDTQYF.

The chain is built from TRBV11-3 and TRBJ2-1; 10 bases are a match to TRBD2. Looked up from germline, CDR1 is SGHNT and CDR2 is YENEEA. The CDR3 loop spans 17 amino acids. The V gene end was trimmed by 2 bases and the J gene end by 1 base; junction bases not matched to a gene: 5. CDR3 nucleotide sequence: TGTGCCAGCAGCTTAACTAGCGGGACCGGGTCCTACAATGAGCAGTTCTTC. Its translation: CASSLTSGTGSYNEQFF.

V gene TRBV5-1 combines with J gene TRBJ2-3, with TRBD2 as a possible D gene (5 bases). Trimming left V 3 bases short and J 4 bases short, with 12 bases between. The CDR3 length is 14 residues. Germline CDR1 and CDR2: SGHRS and YFSETQ. For the CDR3, the DNA is TGCGCCAGCAGCTGGGGAGTGACCCCAGATACGCAGTATTTT. Translation: CASSWGVTPDTQYF.

This chain uses TRBV18 with TRBJ2-3, with TRBD2 matching 12 bases. The V and J ends lost 1 base and 0 bases, in that order; junction bases with no gene match: 5. The CDR3 spans 18 residues. The V gene's germline CDR1 is KGHSH and CDR2 LQKENI. As DNA, the CDR3 is TGTGCCAGCTCACCACTCGGACTAGCGGGAACTAGCACAGATACGCAGTATTTT. This codes for CASSPLGLAGTSTDTQYF.

V is TRBV15 and J is TRBJ2-7; 7 bases agree with TRBD1. The CDR3 covers 15 residues. Germline assignment: CDR1 LNHNV and CDR2 YYDKDF (reference sequence). V was pared by 5 bases and J by 2 bases, with 9 bases of the junction left unmatched. This CDR3 is CATSLEDRSTYEQYF. DNA of the CDR3: TGTGCCACCAGCCTGGAGGACAGGTCGACCTACGAGCAGTACTTC.

This chain uses TRBV2 with TRBJ2-5, with TRBD2 identical over 7 bases. Germline values: CDR1 SNHLY, CDR2 FYNNEI. V shed 8 bases, J shed 4 bases, and the junction held 10 bases outside the gene matches. CDR3 length: 14 residues. The CDR3 sequence: CASPWEGRSETQYF. CDR3 coding DNA: TGTGCCAGCCCTTGGGAGGGGAGGTCAGAGACCCAGTACTTC.

The chain employs TRBV15 and TRBJ2-5; D may be TRBD2 (6 bases). CDR3 size: 19 residues. The germline CDR1 and CDR2 sequences are LNHNV and YYDKDF (reference sequence). Trimming stripped 0 bases from V and 3 bases from J, with 23 bases between. CDR3 bases: TGTGCCACCAGCAGAGATCGGGCCAGACTAGACCGTAATGAAGAGACCCAGTACTTC. It specifies CATSRDRARLDRNEETQYF.

For the CDR3, the DNA is TGCGCCAGCAGCTACCCGGGCGCGCTTAGCGAGCAGTACTTC. It translates to CASSYPGALSEQYF. The J gene is TRBJ2-7, the V gene TRBV5-1; no reliable D call. Deletions cut 3 bases from V and 6 bases from J, with 16 bases between. Germline V gives CDR1 SGHRS, CDR2 YFSETQ. The CDR3 runs to 14 residues.

This chain links TRBV7-3 with TRBJ2-1; TRBD2 aligns across 9 bases. The CDR3 has 16 amino acids. Per the germline V gene, CDR1 is SGHTA and CDR2 is FQGTGA. Trimming took 1 base from V and 6 from J; bases not matched to a gene: 7. DNA of the CDR3: TGTGCCAGCAGCTTAAAGGCGGGAGGGCTGACCAATGAGCAGTTCTTC. This codes for CASSLKAGGLTNEQFF.

This chain links TRBV5-1 with TRBJ2-1; 9 bases are a match to TRBD1. Trimming cost V 7 bases and J 7 bases; bases outside gene matches: 9. Germline V gene lookup returns CDR1 SGHRS and CDR2 YFSETQ. The CDR3 has 14 residues. Here the CDR3 reads CASSRGQGWNEQFF. The CDR3 DNA sequence: TGCGCCAGCTCCCGGGGACAGGGATGGAATGAGCAGTTCTTC.

The gene calls are TRBV5-6 and TRBJ2-1; a possible D gene is TRBD1 (6 bases). This CDR3 is 14 amino acids long. The germline gives CDR1 SGHDT, CDR2 YYEEEE. The V gene lost 5 bases and the J gene lost 5 bases, with 14 bases spanning the gap. This CDR3 is CASSSQGFDNEQFF. CDR3 nucleotides: TGTGCCAGCAGTTCCCAGGGGTTCGACAATGAGCAGTTCTTC.

The CDR3 loop reads CATSRAPSGLGTYEQYF. In DNA, the CDR3 is TGTGCCACCTCCCGGGCCCCCTCAGGGCTGGGGACCTACGAGCAGTACTTC. The rearrangement uses TRBV19 and TRBJ2-5; a possible D gene is TRBD1 (5 bases). The DNA matches TRBJ2-7 better at its end, which makes the J call doubtful. Germline V lookup: CDR1 LNHDA, CDR2 SQIVND (reference sequence). The CDR3 is 17 residues long.

This chain connects TRBV13 to TRBJ1-2; unclear D gene. Germline CDR1 and CDR2: PRHDT and FYEKMQ (reference sequence). The V and J ends lost 1 base and 3 bases respectively, with 9 bases between them. The CDR3 totals 14 residues. In nucleotides, the CDR3 is TGTGCCAGCAGCTTAGCTCGCCGTTACTATGGCTACACCTTC. Protein: CASSLARRYYGYTF.

This clone was counted a few times. This sequence joins TRBV11-2 and TRBJ1-4; no definite D call. The V gene's germline CDR1 is SGHAT and CDR2 FQNNGV. This CDR3 has 14 residues. The V end lost 4 bases, the J end lost 5 bases, and 11 bases lay between the germline ends. The CDR3 sequence is CASSSMADNEKLFF. In DNA, the CDR3 is TGTGCCAGCAGCTCCATGGCGGACAATGAAAAACTGTTTTTT.